This T cell receptor beta chain was found in a study of radiotherapy plus CTLA-4 blockade in lung cancer. About the research overall: Patients showed objective responses in 15% to 20% of cases, and disease control was achieved by 31%. General study findings and limits: Subsequent to radiotherapy plus ipilimumab, tumor-derived TCR clones underwent expansion in blood. Reportedly, early blood T cell clone dynamics best predicted response, with interferon-beta.

This table comes from immunoSEQ multiplex PCR, and its TCRdb copy is limited to in-frame clones, with some not included. The table records 81,000 or so clones, 85% to 90% of them present only once. Treatment of patients with chemo-refractory metastatic non-small-cell lung cancer consisted of focal radiation plus CTLA-4 blockade with ipilimumab. A note on this clone: Its target is unknown.

This TCR was recovered from a human donor with non-small cell lung cancer who had stable disease on radiotherapy plus ipilimumab. The specimen comprised peripheral blood, sampled from a patient treated with radiotherapy plus ipilimumab.

CDR3 region: CASRPADRYYSYEQYF. In DNA, the CDR3 is TGTGCCAGCAGACCCGCTGACAGATACTACTCCTACGAGCAGTACTTC. The chain carries TRBV2 and TRBJ2-7; a possible D gene is TRBD1 (5 bases). The V gene's germline CDR1 is SNHLY and CDR2 FYNNEI. This CDR3 region has 16 residues. The ends were cut back, 6 bases at V and 0 bases at J, with 18 bases in the middle.